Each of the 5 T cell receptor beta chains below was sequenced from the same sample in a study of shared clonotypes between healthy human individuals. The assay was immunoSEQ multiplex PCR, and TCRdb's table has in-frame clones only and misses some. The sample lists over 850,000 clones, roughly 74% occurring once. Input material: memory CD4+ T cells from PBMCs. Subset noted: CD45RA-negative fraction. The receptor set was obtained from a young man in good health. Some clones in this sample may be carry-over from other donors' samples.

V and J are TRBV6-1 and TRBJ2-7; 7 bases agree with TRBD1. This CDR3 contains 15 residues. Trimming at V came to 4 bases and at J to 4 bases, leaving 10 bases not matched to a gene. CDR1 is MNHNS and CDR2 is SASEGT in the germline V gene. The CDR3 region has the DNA TGTGCCAGCAGTGGATCCGGGACAGTCAGTTACGAGCAGTACTTC. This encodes CASSGSGTVSYEQYF.

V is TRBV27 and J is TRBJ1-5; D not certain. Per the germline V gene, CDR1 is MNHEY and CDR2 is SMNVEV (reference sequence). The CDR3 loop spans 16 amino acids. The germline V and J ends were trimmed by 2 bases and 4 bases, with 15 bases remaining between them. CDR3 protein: CASSLGPPSGNQPQHF. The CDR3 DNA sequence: TGTGCCAGCAGTTTAGGGCCCCCCTCGGGGAATCAGCCCCAGCATTTT.

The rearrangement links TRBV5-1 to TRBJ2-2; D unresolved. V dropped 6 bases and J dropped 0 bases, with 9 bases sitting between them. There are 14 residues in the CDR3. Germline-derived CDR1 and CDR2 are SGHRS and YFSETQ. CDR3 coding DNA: TGCGCCAGCAAGGTCTCGACGAACACCGGGGAGCTGTTTTTT. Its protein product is CASKVSTNTGELFF.

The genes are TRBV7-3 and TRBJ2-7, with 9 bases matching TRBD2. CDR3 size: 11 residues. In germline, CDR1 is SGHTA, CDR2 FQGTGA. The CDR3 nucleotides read TGTGGCCCGAGAACTAGCGGGCGACAGTACTTC. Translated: CGPRTSGRQYF.

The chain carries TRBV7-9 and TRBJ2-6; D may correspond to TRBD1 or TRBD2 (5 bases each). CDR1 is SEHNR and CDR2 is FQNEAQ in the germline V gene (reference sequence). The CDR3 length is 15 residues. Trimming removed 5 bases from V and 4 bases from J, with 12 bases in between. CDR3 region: CASSPSGTGANVLTF. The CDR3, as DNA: TGTGCCAGCAGCCCTTCAGGGACCGGGGCCAACGTCCTGACTTTC.